This entry describes one TCR beta chain. The data are from a study of blood T cell repertoires in COVID-19. Authors' processing steps: Estimation of nucleated cell counts was performed using reference gene primer amplification. Assay: immunoSEQ multiplex PCR; the TCRdb copy retains only in-frame clones and omits some. V, J and clone size were drawn from that table, and D and trimming were deduced from the DNA. The repertoire holds some 320,000 clones, with around 87% as singletons. The ends lost 8 bases at V and 5 bases at J; junction bases unmatched: 12. The length of the CDR3 is 14 residues. Germline V gene data show CDR1 as SNHLY and CDR2 as FYNNEI.

This sequence joins TRBV2 and TRBJ2-7; 7 nucleotides agree with TRBD1. The sequence came from a woman aged 45-65 years who had recovered from COVID-19. The sequenced sample consisted of peripheral blood. Here the CDR3 reads CASVLGRGYHEQYF. The CDR3 DNA reads as TGTGCCAGCGTATTGGGCAGGGGGTATCACGAGCAGTACTTC.